What follows are 29 T cell receptor beta chains derived from one specimen sequenced in a study of somatic mutations in cytotoxic T cells in rheumatoid arthritis. TCRdb's copy holds only in-frame clones and misses some; the assay was immunoSEQ multiplex PCR. Of under 7,500 clones listed, 80% to 90% are singletons. The source material was CD8+ T cells sorted from blood. The receptors here all came from an older woman with rheumatoid arthritis.

CDR3 nucleotides: TGTGCCAGCAGCGAGGACGGGGAGCTTAATCAGCCCCAGCATTTT. This codes for CASSEDGELNQPQHF. The genes are TRBV5-5 and TRBJ1-5; D not resolved. Trimming took off 4 bases at V and 4 bases at J, with 15 bases between the two ends. This CDR3 has 15 amino acids. Germline V gives CDR1 SGHKS, CDR2 YYEKEE (reference sequence). Looking up the rest from reference TRBV5-5 and TRBJ1-5 gives the full variable domain: DAGVTQSPTHLIKTRGQQVTLRCSPISGHKSVSWYQQVLGQGPQFIFQYYEKEERGRGNFPDRFSARQFPNYSSELNVNALLLGDSALYLCASSEDGELNQPQHFGDGTRLSIL.

The chain is built from TRBV27 and TRBJ2-7, with TRBD2 matching over 9 bases. This CDR3 has 14 residues. The V gene end was trimmed by 10 bases and the J gene end by 4 bases; junction bases not matched to a gene: 11. The V gene's germline CDR1 is MNHEY and CDR2 SMNVEV (reference sequence). The CDR3 DNA follows: TGTGCCATCAGCGGGAGCGGGAGGTGGTACGAGCAGTACTTC. Protein: CAISGSGRWYEQYF.

The rearrangement links TRBV11-3 to TRBJ1-2; possibly TRBD1 for D (5 bases). V dropped 1 base and J dropped 6 bases, with 9 bases sitting between them. The CDR3 is 13 amino acids. Per the germline V gene, CDR1 is SGHNT and CDR2 is YENEEA. DNA for the CDR3: TGTGCCAGCAGCTTAGCCTGGGGGGATGGCTACACCTTC. This translates into CASSLAWGDGYTF.

This clone was seen a single time. The chain couples TRBV27 to TRBJ1-5; D not resolved. With 2 bases removed from V and 0 bases from J, the gap between germline ends came to 8 bases. This CDR3 spans 15 amino acids. CDR1 is MNHEY, CDR2 SMNVEV, per germline (reference sequence). CDR3 sequence (DNA): TGTGCCAGCAGTTTAGCCCGGGATAGCAATCAGCCCCAGCATTTT. Protein product: CASSLARDSNQPQHF.

In nucleotides, the CDR3 is TGTGCCAGCAACCCGGGGAGGGAAACCTACGAGCAGTACTTC. Protein: CASNPGRETYEQYF. The chain is built from TRBV5-5 and TRBJ2-7; 7 bases agree with TRBD2. Germline V gene data show CDR1 as SGHKS and CDR2 as YYEKEE (reference sequence). The J segment lost 2 bases and the V segment lost 6 bases, leaving 8 bases of the junction unmatched. CDR3 size: 14 residues.

This clone showed up just once. The CDR3 DNA follows: TGCAGCGTTGAGTGGGGACAGGGGGACTACGAGCAGTACTTC. It encodes CSVEWGQGDYEQYF. The J gene is TRBJ2-7, the V gene TRBV29-1; TRBD1 matches at 11 bases. V was clipped by 3 bases and J by 3 bases; unmatched bases: 4. Germline V gene sequence: CDR1 SQVTM, CDR2 ANQGSEA. This CDR3 region has 14 residues.

This clone has a handful of counts. J is TRBJ2-2 and V is TRBV27; D remains ambiguous. The CDR3 runs to 16 residues. The germline gives CDR1 MNHEY, CDR2 SMNVEV (reference sequence). Trimming shortened V by 4 bases and J by 7 bases, and 19 bases separated the two germline ends. The CDR3 spells CASSSITASERGELFF. CDR3 DNA sequence: TGTGCCAGCAGTTCGATTACCGCCAGTGAGCGCGGGGAGCTGTTTTTT.

The rearrangement uses TRBV7-2 and TRBJ2-3; TRBD2 matches at 7 bases. Germline CDR1 SGHTA, CDR2 FQGNSA. The junction had 16 bases not matched to a gene; V was cut back by 5 bases and J by 14 bases. CDR3 length: 14 amino acids. The chain's CDR3 is CASSTREAQRKRYF. CDR3 sequence (DNA): TGTGCCAGCAGCACACGGGAGGCCCAGCGTAAGCGGTATTTT.

A note on this clone: One end of the junction is discordant with germline, which a read error may explain. V gene TRBV7-7 combines with J gene TRBJ2-5; 7 nucleotides align to TRBD1. This CDR3 spans 16 amino acids. Germline CDR1 reads SSHAT; CDR2 reads FNYEAQ (reference sequence). The CDR3 loop reads CASSLEGANLQETQYF. In DNA form, the CDR3 reads TGTGCTAGCAGCTTAGAGGGGGCCAACCTCCAAGAGACCCAGTACTTC.

This clone appeared once. The chain employs TRBV18 and TRBJ2-1; D may be TRBD2 (5 bases). V dropped 3 bases and J dropped 5 bases, with 5 bases sitting between them. This CDR3 region has 12 residues. The germline gives CDR1 KGHSH, CDR2 LQKENI. The CDR3 DNA is TGTGCCAGCTCACCGGAGGACAATGAGCAGTTCTTC. It is translated as CASSPEDNEQFF. The entire variable domain, with the rest obtained from reference TRBV18 and TRBJ2-1, is as follows: NAGVMQNPRHLVRRRGQEARLRCSPMKGHSHVYWYRQLPEEGLKFMVYLQKENIIDESGMPKERFSAEFPKEGPSILRIQQVVRGDSAAYFCASSPEDNEQFFGPGTRLTVL.

The rearrangement links TRBV23-1 to TRBJ2-5; perhaps TRBD2 as D (6 bases). With the DNA end fitting TRBJ2-7 better, the J assignment may be wrong. TRBV23-1 belongs to the ORF category, with a function that is uncertain. The CDR3 totals 15 residues. This CDR3 is CASSQSYPGVYEQYF. In DNA, the CDR3 is TGCGCCAGCAGTCAATCGTATCCGGGGGTCTACGAGCAGTACTTC.

CDR3 bases: TGTGCCAGCACTTTCGACAGGGAGAGGAGCTATGGCTACACCTTC. Its protein product is CASTFDRERSYGYTF. This chain connects TRBV2 to TRBJ1-2, with 7 positions matching TRBD1. Germline CDR1 is SNHLY and CDR2 is FYNNEI. With V trimmed by 7 bases and J by 4 bases, 12 bases remained unmatched. The CDR3 runs to 15 residues.

This sequence joins TRBV27 and TRBJ2-7, with 12 nucleotides matching TRBD2. The CDR3 is 15 residues long. Germline assignment: CDR1 MNHEY and CDR2 SMNVEV (reference sequence). The junction had 9 bases not matched to a gene; V was cut back by 6 bases and J by 6 bases. DNA of the CDR3: TGTGCCAGCAGCATATCTAGCGGGAGGGCCACCGAGCAGTACTTC. Encoded protein: CASSISSGRATEQYF.

V usage is TRBV5-5 and J usage is TRBJ2-3, with TRBD1 as a possible D gene (5 bases). The CDR3 loop spans 15 amino acids. The V end lost 0 bases, the J end lost 0 bases, and 8 bases lay between the germline ends. CDR1 and CDR2 (germline): SGHKS, YYEKEE (reference sequence). CDR3 in amino acids: CASSLGQFSTDTQYF. The CDR3 coding sequence is TGTGCCAGCAGCTTGGGACAGTTTAGCACAGATACGCAGTATTTT.

This chain links TRBV5-6 with TRBJ1-5; D gene ambiguous. V was cut by 2 bases and J by 5 bases, with 8 bases left in between. The germline CDR1 and CDR2 sequences are SGHDT and YYEEEE. This CDR3 spans 13 amino acids. CDR3 protein: CASSFGIDQPQHF. DNA for the CDR3: TGTGCCAGCAGCTTCGGGATTGATCAGCCCCAGCATTTT.

The V gene is TRBV27, the J gene TRBJ1-2; TRBD1 might be the D (5 bases). Per germline, CDR1 MNHEY and CDR2 SMNVEV (reference sequence). The length of the CDR3 is 14 residues. Trimming cost V 4 bases and J 3 bases, with 12 bases left between them. The CDR3 nucleotides are TGTGCCAGCAGTTCACCTGGACAACACTATGGCTACACCTTC. Its translation is CASSSPGQHYGYTF.

This clone was recorded only once. V is TRBV7-9 and J is TRBJ2-2; possible D gene TRBD1, 5 bases. Germline values: CDR1 SEHNR, CDR2 FQNEAQ (reference sequence). CDR3 length: 14 amino acids. V was clipped by 3 bases and J by 6 bases, with 11 bases between them. CDR3 nucleotides: TGTGCCAGCAGCTTTCCAGGGTTGGCCGGGGAGCTGTTTTTT. Its translation: CASSFPGLAGELFF.

V is TRBV13 and J is TRBJ2-7, with 15 bases that match TRBD2. Trimming took 4 bases from V and 0 from J; bases not matched to a gene: 4. Looked up from germline, CDR1 is PRHDT and CDR2 is FYEKMQ (reference sequence). CDR3 length: 17 residues. The CDR3 here is CASSSGLAGGGSYEQYF. Written as DNA, the CDR3 is TGTGCCAGCAGCTCGGGACTAGCGGGAGGTGGCTCCTACGAGCAGTACTTC.

V gene TRBV4-1 combines with J gene TRBJ2-7, with D tentatively TRBD2 (5 bases). The CDR3 runs to 14 residues. V was shortened by 4 bases and J by 2 bases, with 12 bases between the two germline ends. From germline, CDR1 is MGHRA and CDR2 YSYEKL. The CDR3 region has the DNA TGCGCCAGCAGCCCGACTACGTTAGCCTACGAGCAGTACTTC. Its protein is CASSPTTLAYEQYF.

The V gene is TRBV6-1, the J gene TRBJ1-1, with D possibly being TRBD1 (5 bases). Germline V gene sequence: CDR1 MNHNS, CDR2 SASEGT. The length of the CDR3 is 14 residues. Trimming left V 2 bases short and J 1 base short, with 8 bases between. The CDR3 nucleotides are TGTGCCAGCAGTGAACGGGGGACGAACACTGAAGCTTTCTTT. Its protein is CASSERGTNTEAFF.

In DNA form, the CDR3 reads TGTGCCAGCAGCTTGGCTACAGGGGGAGGAGATGGCTACACCTTC. Translated: CASSLATGGGDGYTF. The chain combines TRBV5-6 with TRBJ1-2; 8 bases are a match to TRBD1. V lost 0 bases and J lost 6; bases outside the gene matches: 7. CDR3 length equals 15 residues. Germline CDR1 is SGHDT and CDR2 is YYEEEE.

As to this clone: In the same sample, other DNA sequences code for this CDR3. V is TRBV5-4 and J is TRBJ2-1, with 8 bases identical to TRBD2. The CDR3 loop spans 12 amino acids. Germline V lookup: CDR1 SGHNT, CDR2 YYREEE (reference sequence). In DNA, the CDR3 is TGTTCGTGGCGGGGGGTCGGGTGGGAGCAGTTCTTC. Its protein product is CSWRGVGWEQFF.

V is TRBV2 and J is TRBJ2-7; D is unclear. CDR1 is SNHLY and CDR2 is FYNNEI in the germline V gene. V gave up 3 bases and J gave up 5 bases, with 8 bases separating them. This CDR3 comprises 12 residues. The CDR3, as DNA: TGTGCCAGCAGTGACCCCCCAAACGAGCAGTACTTC. This codes for CASSDPPNEQYF.

V is TRBV20-1 and J is TRBJ2-1, with TRBD1 matching over 7 bases. Looked up from germline, CDR1 is DFQATT and CDR2 is SNEGSKA (reference sequence). Unmatched junction bases numbered 0, after V lost 3 bases and J lost 7 bases. The CDR3 covers 11 residues. The CDR3 is CSASRGNEQFF. CDR3 nucleotides: TGCAGTGCTAGCAGGGGGAATGAGCAGTTCTTC.

This sequence joins TRBV2 and TRBJ1-5; 8 bases match TRBD1. Per the germline V gene, CDR1 is SNHLY and CDR2 is FYNNEI. Losses at the gene ends were 5 bases for V and 2 bases for J; bases not matched to a gene: 8. This CDR3 spans 16 amino acids. CDR3 bases: TGTGCCAGCAGTCCTGACAGGGGCGGGGGCAATCAGCCCCAGCATTTT. Translation: CASSPDRGGGNQPQHF.

The CDR3 bases are TGTGCCAGTTCGTCGGGGATGTCCTACAATGAGCAGTTCTTC. It codes for CASSSGMSYNEQFF. The V gene is TRBV19, the J gene TRBJ2-1, with a weak D call TRBD2 (5 bases). Germline V gene data show CDR1 as LNHDA and CDR2 as SQIVND (reference sequence). Trimming cost V 8 bases and J 1 base, with 12 bases left between them. The CDR3 has 14 amino acids.

The sample holds a few counts of this clone. V gene TRBV11-3 combines with J gene TRBJ2-3; D is uncertain. Per germline, CDR1 SGHNT and CDR2 YENEEA. Trimming pared 0 bases from V and 0 bases from J, leaving 16 bases between. The CDR3 extends over 18 amino acids. The chain's CDR3 is CASSLDEYPAASTDTQYF. As DNA, the CDR3 is TGTGCCAGCAGCTTAGATGAGTACCCCGCGGCTAGCACAGATACGCAGTATTTT.

The genes are TRBV7-9 and TRBJ1-1; no firm D call. Germline CDR1 reads SEHNR; CDR2 reads FQNEAQ (reference sequence). CDR3 length: 12 residues. V was pared by 5 bases and J by 8 bases, with 12 bases between. CDR3 region: CASSQSVREAFF. CDR3 nucleotide sequence: TGTGCCAGCAGCCAAAGTGTCAGGGAAGCTTTCTTT. Combining the CDR3 with reference TRBV7-9 and TRBJ1-1 gives the whole variable domain DTGVSQNPRHKITKRGQNVTFRCDPISEHNRLYWYRQTLGQGPEFLTYFQNEAQLEKSRLLSDRFSAERPKGSFSTLEIQRTEQGDSAMYLCASSQSVREAFFGQGTRLTVV.

This clone was counted a single time. The chain is built from TRBV2 and TRBJ2-2; 7 nucleotides line up with TRBD1. The CDR3 sequence is 13 residues long. Germline-derived CDR1 and CDR2 are SNHLY and FYNNEI. In DNA form, the CDR3 reads TGTGCAGCAGGACAGGCCAACACCGGGGAGCTGTTTTTT. It codes for CAAGQANTGELFF. Using reference TRBV2 and TRBJ2-2 for the parts outside the CDR3, the full variable domain is EPEVTQTPSHQVTQMGQEVILRCVPISNHLYFYWYRQILGQKVEFLVSFYNNEISEKSEIFDDQFSVERPDGSNFTLKIRSTKLEDSAMYFCAAGQANTGELFFGEGSRLTVL.